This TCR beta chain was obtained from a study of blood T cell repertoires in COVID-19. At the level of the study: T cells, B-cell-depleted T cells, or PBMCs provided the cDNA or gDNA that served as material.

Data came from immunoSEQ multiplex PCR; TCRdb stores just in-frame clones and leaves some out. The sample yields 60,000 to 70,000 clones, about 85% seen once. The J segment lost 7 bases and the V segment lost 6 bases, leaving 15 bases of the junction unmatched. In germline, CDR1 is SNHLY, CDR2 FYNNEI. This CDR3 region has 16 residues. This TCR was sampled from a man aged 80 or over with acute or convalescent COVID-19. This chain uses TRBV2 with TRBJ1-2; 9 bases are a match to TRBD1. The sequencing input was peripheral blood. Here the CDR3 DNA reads TGTGCCAGCAGAGGAGTTCCGGGACAGGGTAACGCTGGCTACACCTTC. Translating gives CASRGVPGQGNAGYTF.